This TCR beta chain came from a study of T cells in localized non-small cell lung cancer. In regard to this clone: One end of the junction is discordant with germline, which a read error may explain.

Clones were sequenced by immunoSEQ multiplex PCR, and TCRdb holds only the in-frame ones, with some missing. Altogether 28,000 or so clones are present, 81% being singletons, with the ten largest covering 8.5% to 10%. Germline values: CDR1 SSHAT, CDR2 FNYEAQ (reference sequence). The length of the CDR3 is 14 residues. This sample comprised peripheral blood, obtained before any cancer treatment. The TCR originated in a man between 35 and 75 years old with stage III squamous cell lung carcinoma. The chain combines TRBV7-7 with TRBJ2-5; tentatively, D is TRBD2 (6 bases). The DNA of the CDR3 is TGTGCTAGCAGCTTAGGGAGGTTGGAAGAGACCCAGTACTTC. Its protein product is CASSLGRLEETQYF.